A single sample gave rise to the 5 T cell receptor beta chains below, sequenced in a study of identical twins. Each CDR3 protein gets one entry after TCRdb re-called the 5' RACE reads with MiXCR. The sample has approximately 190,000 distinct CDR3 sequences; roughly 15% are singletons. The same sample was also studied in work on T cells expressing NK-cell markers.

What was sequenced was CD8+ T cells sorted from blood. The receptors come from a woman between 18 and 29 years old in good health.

In DNA form, the CDR3 reads TGTGCCAGCACGGAACAGGGGACTGAAGCTTTCTTT. It specifies CASTEQGTEAFF. This chain joins TRBV7-9 and TRBJ1-1; TRBD1 matches at 7 bases. CDR3 size: 12 residues. Per germline, CDR1 SEHNR and CDR2 FQNEAQ (reference sequence). Trimming at V came to 7 bases and at J to 5 bases, leaving 4 bases not matched to a gene.

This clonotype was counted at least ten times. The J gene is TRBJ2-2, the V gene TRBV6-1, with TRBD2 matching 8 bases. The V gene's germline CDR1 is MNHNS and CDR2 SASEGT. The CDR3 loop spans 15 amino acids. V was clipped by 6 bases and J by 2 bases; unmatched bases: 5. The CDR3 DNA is TGTGCCAGCAGCAGTAGCGGGGACAACACCGGGGAGCTGTTTTTT. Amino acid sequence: CASSSSGDNTGELFF.

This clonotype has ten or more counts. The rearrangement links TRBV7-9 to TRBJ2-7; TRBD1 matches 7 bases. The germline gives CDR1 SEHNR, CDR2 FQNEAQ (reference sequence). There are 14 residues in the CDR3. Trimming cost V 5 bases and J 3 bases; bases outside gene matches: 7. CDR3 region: CASSVPGQSYEQYF. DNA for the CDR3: TGTGCCAGCAGCGTTCCGGGACAGAGCTACGAGCAGTACTTC.

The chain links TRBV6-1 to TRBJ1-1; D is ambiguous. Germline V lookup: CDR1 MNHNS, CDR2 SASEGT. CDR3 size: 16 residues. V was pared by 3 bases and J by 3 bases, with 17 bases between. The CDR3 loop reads CASSDPPDLVYTEAFF. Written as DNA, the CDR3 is TGTGCCAGCAGTGACCCGCCGGACCTAGTCTACACTGAAGCTTTCTTT.

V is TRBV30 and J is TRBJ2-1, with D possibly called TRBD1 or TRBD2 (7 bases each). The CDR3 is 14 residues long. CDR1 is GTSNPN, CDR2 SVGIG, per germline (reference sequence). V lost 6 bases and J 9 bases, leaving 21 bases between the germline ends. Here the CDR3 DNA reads TGTGCCTGCGGGGGGACAGTGGTCTGGGGTGAGCAGTTCTTC. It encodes CACGGTVVWGEQFF.